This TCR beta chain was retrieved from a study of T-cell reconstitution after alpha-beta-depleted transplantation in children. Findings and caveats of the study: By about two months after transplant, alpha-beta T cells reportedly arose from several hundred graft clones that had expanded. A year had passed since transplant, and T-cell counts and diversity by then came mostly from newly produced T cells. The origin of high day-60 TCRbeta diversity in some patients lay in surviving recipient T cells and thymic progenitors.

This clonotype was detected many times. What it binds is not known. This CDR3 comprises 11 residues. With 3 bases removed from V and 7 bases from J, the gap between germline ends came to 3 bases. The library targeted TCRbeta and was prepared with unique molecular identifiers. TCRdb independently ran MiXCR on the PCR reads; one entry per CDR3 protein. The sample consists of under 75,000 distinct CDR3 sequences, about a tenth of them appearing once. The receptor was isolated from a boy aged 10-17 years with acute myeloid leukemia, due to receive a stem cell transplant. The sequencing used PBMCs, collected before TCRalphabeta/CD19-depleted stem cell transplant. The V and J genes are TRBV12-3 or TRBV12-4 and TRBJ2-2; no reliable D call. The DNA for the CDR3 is TGTGCCAGCAGTTTCATCGGGGAGCTGTTTTTT. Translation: CASSFIGELFF.